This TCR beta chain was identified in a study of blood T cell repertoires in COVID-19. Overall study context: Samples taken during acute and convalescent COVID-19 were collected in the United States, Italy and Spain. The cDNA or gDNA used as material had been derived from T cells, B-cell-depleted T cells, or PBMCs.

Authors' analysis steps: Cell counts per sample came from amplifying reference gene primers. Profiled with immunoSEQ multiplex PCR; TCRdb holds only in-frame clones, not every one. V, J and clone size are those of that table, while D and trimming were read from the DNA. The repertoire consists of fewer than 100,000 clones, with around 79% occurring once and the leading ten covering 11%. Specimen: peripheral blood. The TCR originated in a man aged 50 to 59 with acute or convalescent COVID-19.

The CDR3 DNA sequence: TGTGCCACCAGCCGGGTGGGTGGCAACGAGCAGTACTTC. Its translation: CATSRVGGNEQYF. The chain has TRBV15 and TRBJ2-7, with no clear D. Germline CDR1 and CDR2: LNHNV and YYDKDF (reference sequence). Trimming cost V 5 bases and J 5 bases, with 13 bases left between them. This CDR3 contains 13 residues. The entire variable domain, with the rest obtained from reference TRBV15 and TRBJ2-7, is as follows: DAMVIQNPRYQVTQFGKPVTLSCSQTLNHNVMYWYQQKSSQAPKLLFHYYDKDFNNEADTPDNFQSRRPNTSFCFLDIRSPGLGDTAMYLCATSRVGGNEQYFGPGTRLTVT.